Shown below are 16 T cell receptor beta chains from a single sample sequenced in a study of shared clonotypes between healthy human individuals. TCRdb's table, derived via immunoSEQ multiplex PCR, lists solely in-frame clones and lacks some. The data hold about 450,000 clones, with about 76% observed a single time. Sequencing was carried out using PBMCs. Receptors were obtained from a woman between 40 and 50 years old in good health. Some clones in this sample may be carry-over from other donors' samples.

This clone was counted only a few times. The rearrangement joins TRBV19 to TRBJ2-5; 7 bases are shared with TRBD1. The CDR3 contains 14 residues. Per the germline V gene, CDR1 is LNHDA and CDR2 is SQIVND (reference sequence). The J segment lost 1 base and the V segment lost 5 bases, leaving 4 bases of the junction unmatched. DNA of the CDR3: TGTGCCAGTAGTTGGGGACAGAGCCAAGAGACCCAGTACTTC. This codes for CASSWGQSQETQYF.

This chain joins TRBV28 and TRBJ1-6, with unresolved D. This CDR3 comprises 14 residues. V dropped 5 bases and J dropped 6 bases, with 11 bases sitting between them. Germline CDR1 is MDHEN and CDR2 is SYDVKM. The DNA of the CDR3 is TGTGCCAGCAGTCTCAACAGTGTTAATTCACCCCTCCACTTT. Encoded protein: CASSLNSVNSPLHF.

The chain links TRBV27 to TRBJ1-4, with D uncertain. The germline CDR1 and CDR2 sequences are MNHEY and SMNVEV (reference sequence). The CDR3 runs to 12 residues. Trimming removed 0 bases at V and 7 bases at J, with 3 bases between. Here the CDR3 DNA reads TGTGCCAGCAGTTTATCTGGTGAAAAACTGTTTTTT. Encoded protein: CASSLSGEKLFF.

The genes are TRBV10-3 and TRBJ2-7, with 10 nucleotides matching TRBD2. The CDR3 is made up of 13 amino acids. The germline V gene encodes CDR1 ENHRY and CDR2 SYGVKD. V lost 11 bases and J lost 2; bases outside the gene matches: 6. The DNA of the CDR3 is TGTGCCGCCGGAGCGGGAGGGCCCTACGAGCAGTACTTC. Its translation: CAAGAGGPYEQYF.

Only one count was recorded for this clone. With only one base between it and a far larger clone, this is likely a read error. The chain combines TRBV5-1 with TRBJ1-1; 9 bases line up with TRBD1. The trim removed 0 bases at V and 3 bases at J, leaving 6 bases unmatched. Germline V gives CDR1 SGHRS, CDR2 YFSETQ. The CDR3 contains 16 residues. CDR3 coding DNA: TGCGCCAGCAGCTTGGGGACAGGGGTTGAGGACACTGAAGCTTTCTTT. Encoded protein: CASSLGTGVEDTEAFF.

J is TRBJ1-2 and V is TRBV10-2, with D unclear. CDR3 size: 13 residues. The V gene's germline CDR1 is WSHSY and CDR2 SAAADI. Trimming removed 4 bases at V and 6 bases at J, with 12 bases between. The CDR3 reads CASSAIPSDGYTF. Written as DNA, the CDR3 is TGCGCCAGCAGTGCGATTCCGAGCGATGGCTACACCTTC.

The chain has TRBV6-1 and TRBJ1-1; weak D call: TRBD1 (5 bases). V lost 2 bases to trimming and J lost 6 bases, with 13 bases between them. The CDR3 sequence is 14 residues long. The germline gives CDR1 MNHNS, CDR2 SASEGT. Here the CDR3 DNA reads TGTGCCAGCAGTGAAATATCAGGGCCTGCTGAAGCTTTCTTT. Translation gives CASSEISGPAEAFF.

A few counts support this clone. The chain links TRBV6-5 to TRBJ1-3; 7 bases agree with TRBD1. The germline gives CDR1 MNHEY, CDR2 SVGAGI. The CDR3 consists of 16 residues. Unmatched junction bases numbered 6, after V lost 4 bases and J lost 0 bases. CDR3 sequence reads: CASSFGTDISGNTIYF. CDR3 DNA sequence: TGTGCCAGCAGTTTCGGGACAGACATCTCTGGAAACACCATATATTTT.

This rearrangement joins TRBV28 to TRBJ1-5; TRBD1 aligns across 8 bases. V was pared by 5 bases and J by 5 bases, with 5 bases of the junction left unmatched. Germline V gene sequence: CDR1 MDHEN, CDR2 SYDVKM. The CDR3 sequence is 14 residues long. The CDR3 region has the DNA TGTGCCAGCAGTCCCGGACAGGGAGATCAGCCCCAGCATTTT. It codes for CASSPGQGDQPQHF.

The chain couples TRBV27 to TRBJ2-1; D is unresolved. The CDR3 has 15 amino acids. Germline CDR1 MNHEY, CDR2 SMNVEV (reference sequence). Trimming stripped 5 bases from V and 4 bases from J, with 15 bases between. The CDR3 nucleotides read TGTGCCAGCAGTCCCGCCCAGAACCCTTACAATGAGCAGTTCTTC. This codes for CASSPAQNPYNEQFF.

The chain recombines TRBV25-1 with TRBJ2-5; weak D call: TRBD2 (6 bases). The V gene lost 8 bases and the J gene lost 4 bases, with 17 bases spanning the gap. From germline, CDR1 is MGHDK and CDR2 SYGVNS. CDR3 length: 14 amino acids. The CDR3 region has the DNA TGTGCCAGCCTTAGCGGCCAGGTGGGAGAGACCCAGTACTTC. Protein product: CASLSGQVGETQYF. The complete variable domain, with remaining parts taken from reference TRBV25-1 and TRBJ2-5, reads EADIYQTPRYLVIGTGKKITLECSQTMGHDKMYWYQQDPGMELHLIHYSYGVNSTEKGDLSSESTVSRIRTEHFPLTLESARPSHTSQYLCASLSGQVGETQYFGPGTRLLVL.

This clone was recorded only once. This rearrangement joins TRBV27 to TRBJ1-2; D is perhaps TRBD1 (6 bases). The V end was cut by 5 bases, the J end by 6 bases, with 22 bases between. Germline assignment: CDR1 MNHEY and CDR2 SMNVEV (reference sequence). This CDR3 is built from 16 residues. DNA of the CDR3: TGTGCCAGCAGTAAAAGGGGGACCCGATCAACGAATGGCTACACCTTC. The encoded protein is CASSKRGTRSTNGYTF.

This clone was observed a few times. One junction end disagrees with the germline gene, perhaps due to a read error. The genes are TRBV10-1 and TRBJ2-1; no definite D call. The CDR3 loop spans 13 amino acids. CDR1 is WNHNN, CDR2 SYGVQD, per germline (reference sequence). CDR3 bases: TGCGCCAGCAGAGAGTGTCGGATCAATGAGCAGTTCTTC. Its translation is CASRECRINEQFF.

The chain uses TRBV5-4 and TRBJ2-2; the match to TRBD2 covers 8 bases. This CDR3 has 16 amino acids. The V gene end was trimmed by 0 bases and the J gene end by 2 bases; junction bases not matched to a gene: 3. Germline CDR1 reads SGHNT; CDR2 reads YYREEE (reference sequence). As DNA, the CDR3 is TGTGCCAGCAGCTTGGGTAGCGGGACCAACACCGGGGAGCTGTTTTTT. The encoded protein is CASSLGSGTNTGELFF.

This chain connects TRBV5-1 to TRBJ2-1; D is possibly TRBD2 (6 bases). Between the trimmed V and J ends, which lost 4 bases and 5 bases, there was a span of 13 bases. This CDR3 region has 14 residues. Germline CDR1 reads SGHRS; CDR2 reads YFSETQ. This CDR3 is CASSRTTDDNEQFF. The DNA of the CDR3 is TGCGCCAGCAGCAGGACTACAGATGACAATGAGCAGTTCTTC.

The chain links TRBV5-5 to TRBJ2-7; 8 bases fit TRBD1. CDR3 size: 14 residues. With V trimmed by 7 bases and J by 4 bases, 10 bases remained unmatched. Germline CDR1 SGHKS, CDR2 YYEKEE (reference sequence). In DNA, the CDR3 is TGTGCCAGCGGAACCGGGACAGGTCCATACGAGCAGTACTTC. This translates into CASGTGTGPYEQYF.